This TCR beta chain was sequenced for a study of CD8+ T cells in alopecia areata. Trimming took 4 bases from V and 3 from J; bases not matched to a gene: 5. Germline V gives CDR1 GKSSPN, CDR2 SITVG. The CDR3 totals 15 residues. RNA was extracted and reverse transcribed into cDNA as the sequencing template. Using immunoSEQ multiplex PCR, the repertoire was profiled, and TCRdb retains in-frame clones only, with some absent. The sample contains around 290,000 clones, none of them singletons. This clone has a handful of counts. Genes here carry mouse names. Read coverage stops 4 residues before the CDR3 terminus; the germline J gene supplies the remainder. A panel of CD4, CD8alpha, NKG2D, NKG2ACE and other markers served to sort pooled cutaneous lymph node cells.

The sample taken for sequencing was CD4+ T cells sorted from a lymph node. This clonotype originated in a C3H/HeJ mouse with alopecia areata. These mice share the MHC haplotype H2-k. The chain employs TRBV31 and TRBJ2-2, with TRBD1 matching 10 bases. Partial CDR3 DNA: TGTGCCTGGACCCTCGGACAGGGGGACACCGGG. The encoded protein is CAWTLGQGDTG. The entire CDR3 protein is CAWTLGQGDTGQLYF.